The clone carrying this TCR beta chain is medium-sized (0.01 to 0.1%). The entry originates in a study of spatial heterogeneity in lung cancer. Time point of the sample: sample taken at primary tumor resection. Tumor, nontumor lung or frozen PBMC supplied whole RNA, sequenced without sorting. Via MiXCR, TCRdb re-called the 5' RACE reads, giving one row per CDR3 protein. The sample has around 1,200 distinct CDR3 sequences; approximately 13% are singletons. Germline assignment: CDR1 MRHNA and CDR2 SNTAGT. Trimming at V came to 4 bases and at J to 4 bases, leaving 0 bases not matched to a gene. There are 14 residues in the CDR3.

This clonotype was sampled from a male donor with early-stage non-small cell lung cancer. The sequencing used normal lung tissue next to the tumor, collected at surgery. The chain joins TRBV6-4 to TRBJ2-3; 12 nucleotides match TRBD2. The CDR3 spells CASSGTSGADTQYF. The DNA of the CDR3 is TGTGCCAGCAGTGGGACTAGCGGGGCAGATACGCAGTATTTT.